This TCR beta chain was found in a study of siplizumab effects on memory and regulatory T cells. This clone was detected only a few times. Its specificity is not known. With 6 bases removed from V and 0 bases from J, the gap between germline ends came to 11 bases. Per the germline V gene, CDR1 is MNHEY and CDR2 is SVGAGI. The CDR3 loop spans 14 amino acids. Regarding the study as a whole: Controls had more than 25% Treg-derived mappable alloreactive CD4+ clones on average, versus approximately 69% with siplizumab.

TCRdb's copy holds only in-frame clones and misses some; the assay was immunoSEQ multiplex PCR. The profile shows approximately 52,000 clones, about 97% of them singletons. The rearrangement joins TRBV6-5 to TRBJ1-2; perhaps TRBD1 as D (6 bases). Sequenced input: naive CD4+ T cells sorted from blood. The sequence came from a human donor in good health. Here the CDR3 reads CASSRGSSNYGYTF. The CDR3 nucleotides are TGTGCCAGCAGCAGGGGCAGCTCTAACTATGGCTACACCTTC.